The 4 T cell receptor beta chains reported below all come from one sample, sequenced in a study of early T cells in non-severe SARS-CoV-2 infection. MiXCR, run by TCRdb on the 5' RACE reads, gives a single entry per CDR3 protein. Among roughly 93,000 distinct CDR3 sequences listed, approximately 15% were seen once. Sequencing was done on a sample of whole blood. Receptor source: an adult who was a healthcare worker with PCR-confirmed SARS-CoV-2 infection or an uninfected control (not recorded which).

V gene TRBV7-2 combines with J gene TRBJ1-6; the D gene is possibly TRBD1 (5 bases). The germline CDR1 and CDR2 sequences are SGHTA and FQGNSA. The CDR3 totals 15 residues. V gave up 2 bases and J gave up 5 bases, with 10 bases separating them. The DNA for the CDR3 is TGTGCCAGCAGCTTACAGGGAGATGATAATTCACCCCTCCACTTT. Translation: CASSLQGDDNSPLHF. Full variable domain (rest looked up from reference TRBV7-2 and TRBJ1-6): GAGVSQSPSNKVTEKGKDVELRCDPISGHTALYWYRQSLGQGLEFLIYFQGNSAPDKSGLPSDRFSAERTGGSVSTLTIQRTQQEDSAVYLCASSLQGDDNSPLHFGNGTRLTVT.

This clonotype turned up a few times. The V call is TRBV7-9, the J call TRBJ1-1, with D unclear. V lost 2 bases, J lost 1 base, and 5 bases lay in between. The CDR3 consists of 13 residues. The germline V gene has CDR1 SEHNR and CDR2 FQNEAQ (reference sequence). The CDR3 here is CASSLRANTEAFF. CDR3 nucleotides: TGTGCCAGCAGCTTACGGGCGAACACTGAAGCTTTCTTT.

CDR3 sequence: CASSDTGNQPQHF. The DNA for the CDR3 is TGTGCCAGCAGCGACACAGGCAATCAGCCCCAGCATTTT. V is TRBV27 and J is TRBJ1-5, with no clear D. CDR1 is MNHEY, CDR2 SMNVEV, per germline (reference sequence). This CDR3 is 13 amino acids long. Trimming took 6 bases from V and 2 from J, leaving 8 bases between them.

In this sample, this clonotype turned up a few times. CDR3 coding DNA: TGTGCCAGCTCGACAGGCCTTAATGAAAAACTGTTTTTT. This sequence encodes CASSTGLNEKLFF. The rearrangement links TRBV18 to TRBJ1-4, with D possibly TRBD1 on 6 matching bases. The V end was cut by 6 bases, the J end by 4 bases, with 9 bases between. The CDR3 totals 13 residues. Germline V gives CDR1 KGHSH, CDR2 LQKENI.